The T cell receptor (beta chain) described here comes from a study of cytomegalovirus exposure and HLA in healthy donors (dated by TCRdb to 2016 to 2017). With respect to the entire study: An earlier analysis of several hundred of the donors reported about 290 Gb of sequence data and around 110 million unique TCR beta sequences from roughly 200 million T cells. An early release that covered some 630 HLA-typed donors contained around 300 gigabases of sequencing data and tens of millions of unique TCR sequences. Of the roughly 400 genotyped donors, 81% fell in the genetic ancestry cluster associated with self-reported Caucasian donors. The study aimed to test whether cataloging public T cell receptors could reveal signatures of past pathogen exposure. The study used immunosequencing to profile the T cell repertoires of more than 650 subjects and linked those repertoires to cytomegalovirus serostatus. In addition to the first cohort of approximately 650 subjects, a separate validation cohort of over 90 different subjects was used. To predict cytomegalovirus infection status, the study brought together high-throughput TCR immunosequencing, statistical association of individual TCRs with disease status, and machine learning. A later analysis re-analyzed previously published TCR beta repertoires from roughly 630 donors and added high-resolution HLA genotyping to study TCR occurrence patterns. Rather than drawing on any new phenotypic data, the later analysis identified candidate immune exposures from TCR beta sequences and the way those sequences occurred across donors. In an earlier analysis of 587 of the donors, high-throughput TCR beta sequencing was used to judge whether each TCR beta V gene segment behaved as functional or pseudogenic. Alongside the repertoire data, information on donor age, sex, ethnicity and CMV serostatus was compiled. In a later genetic analysis, genome-wide SNP genotypes for about three fifths of the roughly 670 donors were used, and that subset was treated as a discovery cohort. All discovery cohort repertoires had been generated using a single sequencing platform. HLA typing covered class I and class II loci at four-digit resolution. Typing coverage varied by locus: 629-630 donors for A, B, C, DRB1 and DQB1; roughly 500 for DQA1; some 610 for DPA1; 450 to 480 for DPB1. Several DR-DQ haplotypes were handled as single units for association and clustering because linkage in the cohort was strong. On average, roughly 240,000 unique TCR beta nucleotide sequences were sequenced per donor among several hundred genotyped donors of the cohort, with roughly 18% of those sequences being non-productive.

The cohort comprised under 700 healthy bone marrow donors. All cohort members were sampled while nominally healthy, although unrecorded immune exposures were likely present. The donor tested CMV seronegative, placing the donor among the roughly 340 seronegative members of the cohort. A peripheral blood sample was provided by each donor, and peripheral blood mononuclear cells were used for TCR beta sequencing. The Qiagen DNeasy Blood Extraction Kit was used to extract genomic DNA from the blood cell samples. The investigation overall reported the following: Because HLA typing was missing for some donors at each locus, association tests included only the typed subset. While some public TCRs were present in many individuals, most TCR sequences turned up only very rarely across donors. Because the 87-base-pair reads could not distinguish some IMGT-functional V segments, including TRBV6-2 and TRBV6-3, those segments were excluded. Immune exposure information for the cohort was limited to CMV serostatus. Linkage disequilibrium might explain the correlated functional status among segregating V segments, but an unknown experimental factor could not be excluded. When HLA alleles, especially DR and DQ, strongly co-occurred, attributing TCR associations to individual alleles was difficult. Compared with equally common non-associated chains, HLA-associated TCR beta chains in a later analysis were more clonally expanded and had lower generation probabilities. In a later genetic analysis, a missense DCLRE1C variant was associated with V-gene and J-gene trimming of TCR beta chains, and the association was replicated in an independent cohort. In a later analysis, most CMV-associated TCR beta chains were found to appear HLA-restricted, with HLA associations seemingly driven largely by CMV exposure. The classifier was reported to diagnose cytomegalovirus status with high specificity and sensitivity in both the original and validation cohorts. At a false discovery rate of 0.05, a later analysis linked about 16,000 TCR beta sequences to specific HLA alleles. A further reported finding was that TCR beta sequences accurately predicted the HLA-A and HLA-B alleles for most subjects in the first cohort. According to the authors, the approach could potentially be generalized to other disease states and immunological phenotypes. In vitro tests confirmed that a few of the cytomegalovirus-associated TCR beta chains recognize cytomegalovirus antigens. A later analysis found that TCR association rates varied across HLA loci, with DRB1 alleles showing the most associated TCRs and HLA-C alleles the fewest. According to a later analysis, parvovirus B19, influenza, CMV and Epstein-Barr virus appeared linked to several top co-occurrence clusters. The presence/absence analyses assumed that sequencing depth was roughly uniform across donors, and that assumption may not be true. The earlier analysis of some 540 of the donors excluded approximately 17 rarely observed V segments, including chromosome 9 orphons, because counts were too low. In an earlier analysis of 500 to 650 of the donors, most TCR beta V segments appeared in productive rearrangements about 87% or about 30% of the time, broadly matching IMGT annotations. The study gave a list of more than 150 TCR beta chains associated with cytomegalovirus. A later genetic analysis reported fewer N-insertions in productive TCRs among donors in an Asian-associated ancestry cluster than the approximately 670-donor mean. A group of highly shared sequence variants was considered likely to be a technical artifact of the sequencing pipeline. Only TCR beta chains were sequenced in this cohort, and the absence of alpha or paired-chain data limited detectable features.

Library generation was performed with the immunoSEQ multiplex PCR assay. The multiplex PCR relied on a mix of 60 forward primers for TCR Vbeta segments and 13 reverse primers for TCR Jbeta segments. The CDR3 region of rearranged TCR beta genes was amplified from genomic DNA with a multiplex PCR assay. The Illumina HiSeq System was used to sequence the amplified TCR beta libraries as 87-base-pair reads. In the paper's pipeline: Across the 670 or so repertoires, a later analysis counted tens of millions of unique TCR beta chains, approximately 10 million of which were shared by at least two donors. Raw reads were error-corrected and collapsed into unique sequences with a nearest-neighbor algorithm that merged closely related sequences to remove PCR and sequencing errors. V, D and J gene segments were assigned by aligning CDR3 sequences to IMGT reference sequences. For a sequence to be retained, at least a six-nucleotide match to both a V gene segment and a J gene segment was required. A rearrangement counted as productive if the CDR3 had no stop codons and remained in frame with V and J, and every other rearrangement counted as non-productive. Following IMGT convention, CDR3 was defined as the stretch from the second conserved V-encoded cysteine up to the conserved J-encoded phenylalanine. In an earlier analysis of around 570 of the donors, sequences lacking an unambiguous match to a single V gene segment were excluded. In an earlier analysis of around 590 of the donors, a V segment was called functional when productive rearrangements were above 56.7%, and segregating when the standard deviation between donors exceeded 5%. A statistical classification framework was built for diagnosing cytomegalovirus status from the catalog of TCR beta chain sequences. A later analysis assigned V and J genes by comparing TCR nucleotide sequences with IMGT/GENE-DB human TR gene sequences. The TCRdist pipeline was used in a later analysis to assign CDR3 sequences and most-parsimonious VDJ recombination scenarios. A later analysis defined each TCR beta chain by its CDR3 amino acid sequence plus V-gene family, and excluded reads lacking a unique V-gene family. A later analysis removed 450 to 600 highly shared, low-generation-probability nucleotide sequences to deal with suspected cross-contamination and a sequencing artifact. For each public chain, a later analysis derived a clonal expansion index from normalized ranks of inferred template counts within each repertoire. Generation probabilities in a later analysis came from a VDJ recombination model fitted to out-of-frame rearrangements, and those results were checked against IGoR. In a later analysis, hypergeometric tests were used to score TCR-TCR, TCR-HLA and TCR-CMV co-occurrence, with a repertoire-size bias correction applied to TCR pairs. To estimate false discovery rates, a later analysis permuted the HLA or CMV assignments 20 times. In a later analysis, co-occurring TCRs were grouped using DBSCAN, with TCRdist sequence similarity added in when clustering inside HLA-allele-positive subsets. Co-occurrence clustering excluded repertoires with fewer than 30,000 or more than 120,000 public chains, plus five with anomalous nucleotide sharing. The immuneACCESS repertoire file appears here via TCRdb, limited to in-frame rearrangements. These files lack a portion of the clones; in checked studies, under half of the deficit traces to unresolved V genes, and the cause of the others is not known. The D gene and trimming were derived from the DNA, and the V and J assignments and clone size from that table. For this sample there are 150,000 to 200,000 clones; about 90% appear just once. Together, the top ten hold roughly 0.2% of the sample.

Based on the germline V gene, the CDR1 and CDR2 sequences are SGHRS and YFSETQ. V trim: 4 bases; J trim: 9 bases; unmatched bases: 13. Including cysteine and phenylalanine, the CDR3 has 15 amino acids. The CDR3 DNA has 45 bases and is translated from base 1. As regards this clone: No antigen is known for it. Base-call qualities are not available, and no considerably larger clone is one nucleotide away.

This TCR derives from a girl in the first two years of life in good health and CMV-seronegative. Here the chain combines TRBV5-1 and TRBJ2-1; 7 central nucleotides agree with TRBD1. Sequenced material: PBMCs. The nucleotides read TGCGCCAGCAGCCGGGACAGTCCTATTCGGGGTGAGCAGTTCTTC. Protein translation: CASSRDSPIRGEQFF. The reference TRBV5-1 and TRBJ2-1 proteins fill in what lies around the CDR3, so the full variable domain reads KAGVTQTPRYLIKTRGQQVTLSCSPISGHRSVSWYQQTPGQGLQFLFEYFSETQRNKGNFPGRFSGRQFSNSRSEMNVSTLELGDSALYLCASSRDSPIRGEQFFGPGTRLTVL.